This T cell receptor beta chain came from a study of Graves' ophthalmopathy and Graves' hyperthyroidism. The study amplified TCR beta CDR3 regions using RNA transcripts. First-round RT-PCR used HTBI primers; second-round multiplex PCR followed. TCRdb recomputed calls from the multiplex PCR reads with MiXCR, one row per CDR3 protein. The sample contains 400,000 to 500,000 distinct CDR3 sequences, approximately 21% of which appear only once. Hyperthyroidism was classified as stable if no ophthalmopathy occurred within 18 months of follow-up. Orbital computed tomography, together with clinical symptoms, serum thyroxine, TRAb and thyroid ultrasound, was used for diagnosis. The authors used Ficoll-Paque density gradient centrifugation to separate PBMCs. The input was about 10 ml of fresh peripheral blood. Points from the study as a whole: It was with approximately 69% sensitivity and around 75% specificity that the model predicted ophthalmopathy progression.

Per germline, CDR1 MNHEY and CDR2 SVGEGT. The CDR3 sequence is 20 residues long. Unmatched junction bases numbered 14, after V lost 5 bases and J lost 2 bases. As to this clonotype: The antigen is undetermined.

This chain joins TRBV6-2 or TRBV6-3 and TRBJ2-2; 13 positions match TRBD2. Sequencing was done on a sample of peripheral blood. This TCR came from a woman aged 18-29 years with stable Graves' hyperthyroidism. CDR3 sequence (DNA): TGTGCCAGCAGTACCTACCGCCTACTAGCGGGAGGGCCCAACACCGGGGAGCTGTTTTTT. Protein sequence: CASSTYRLLAGGPNTGELFF.